This entry lists 5 T cell receptor beta chains sequenced from one sample in a study of T cell responses to AZD1222 COVID-19 vaccine. Assay: immunoSEQ multiplex PCR; the TCRdb copy retains only in-frame clones and omits some. The profile shows roughly 80,000 clones, 85% to 95% of them singletons. The sequencing here drew on peripheral blood, taken on day 0 of MenACWY control vaccination. All receptors derive from an adult in good health.

This clone was picked up one time. The chain joins TRBV7-2 to TRBJ2-7, with unresolved D. Between the trimmed V and J ends, which lost 5 bases and 2 bases, there was a span of 16 bases. The germline gives CDR1 SGHTA, CDR2 FQGNSA. The CDR3 spans 15 residues. The CDR3 is CASSPRAPGPYEQYF. DNA for the CDR3: TGTGCCAGCAGCCCTCGGGCCCCCGGGCCCTACGAGCAGTACTTC.

The chain joins TRBV29-1 to TRBJ1-1, with TRBD1 as a possible D gene (5 bases). The V end was cut by 6 bases, the J end by 5 bases, with 16 bases between. This CDR3 contains 13 residues. CDR1 and CDR2 (germline): SQVTM, ANQGSEA. The CDR3 sequence is CSVLDPSGTEAFF. Written as DNA, the CDR3 is TGCAGCGTGCTGGACCCCTCAGGGACTGAAGCTTTCTTT. Using reference TRBV29-1 and TRBJ1-1 for the parts outside the CDR3, the full variable domain is SAVISQKPSRDICQRGTSLTIQCQVDSQVTMMFWYRQQPGQSLTLIATANQGSEATYESGFVIDKFPISRPNLTFSTLTVSNMSPEDSSIYLCSVLDPSGTEAFFGQGTRLTVV.

The V gene is TRBV11-2, the J gene TRBJ2-5, with D perhaps being TRBD1 or TRBD2 (5 bases each). CDR3 size: 15 residues. V lost 1 base, J lost 1 base, and 10 bases lay in between. Germline values: CDR1 SGHAT, CDR2 FQNNGV. CDR3 sequence: CASSLGGPIQETQYF. The CDR3 DNA reads TGTGCCAGCAGCTTAGGGGGACCGATCCAAGAGACCCAGTACTTC.

The chain employs TRBV9 and TRBJ2-7, with 8 nucleotides matching TRBD2. The CDR3 sequence is 14 residues long. The V gene's germline CDR1 is SGDLS and CDR2 YYNGEE. J lost 2 bases, V lost 3 bases, and 4 bases had no gene match. The CDR3 here is CASSEWTSPYEQYF. CDR3 coding DNA: TGTGCCAGCAGCGAATGGACTAGCCCCTACGAGCAGTACTTC.

The chain links TRBV6-5 to TRBJ2-3; D possibly corresponds to TRBD1 (7 bases). CDR3 length: 14 amino acids. Between the trimmed V and J ends, which lost 4 bases and 3 bases, there was a span of 11 bases. Germline CDR1 is MNHEY and CDR2 is SVGAGI. This CDR3 is CASSFRGETDTQYF. CDR3 in DNA: TGTGCCAGCAGTTTCAGGGGGGAAACAGATACGCAGTATTTT.